This T cell receptor (beta chain) comes out of a study of cytomegalovirus exposure and HLA in healthy donors. Study-wide results and caveats: Highly shared sequence variants in one cluster were likely a sequencing artifact. Common viral pathogens seemed, in a later analysis, to connect with several of the most significant clusters.

The CDR3 runs 15 residues. Germline values: CDR1 MNHEY, CDR2 SMNVEV (reference sequence). Trimming removed 6 bases from V and 0 bases from J; junction bases left unmatched: 5. A multiplex PCR was run with 60 Vbeta primers and 13 Jbeta primers. Libraries were prepared by immunoSEQ multiplex PCR; TCRdb keeps only in-frame clonotypes and omits some of them. The sample shows some 140,000 clones, and approximately 1.9% sits with its ten largest clones. On this clone itself: Its antigen is undetermined.

The rearrangement links TRBV27 to TRBJ1-3; 7 nucleotides match TRBD1. The specimen sequenced was PBMCs. The receptor's source is a woman aged 60 to 75 in good health and CMV-seronegative. CDR3 in amino acids: CASRPTGFSGNTIYF. The CDR3, as DNA: TGTGCCAGCAGACCGACAGGGTTCTCTGGAAACACCATATATTTT.